The clone carrying this T cell receptor beta chain has just a few counts. Its antigen is currently unknown. The data were obtained in a study of T cells after yellow fever vaccination. Points from the study as a whole: Compared with primary, the secondary response was weaker and peaked at day 5, not 15. Sorted repertoires could include abundant contaminating clonotypes from bulk cells.

Generation of TCR cDNA used 5'RACE template switching (which added a universal primer site and UMIs). One entry per CDR3 protein, called by TCRdb with MiXCR from the 5' RACE reads. The repertoire holds around 310,000 distinct CDR3 sequences, with about 8.7% as singletons. Germline trimming cut 9 bases from V and 4 bases from J; bases unmatched to any gene: 9. Germline loops: CDR1 KGHDR, CDR2 SFDVKD. The CDR3 consists of 15 residues. Sample: PBMCs, taken on the day of the first yellow fever vaccination. This rearrangement joins TRBV24-1 to TRBJ1-1; TRBD1 agrees at 11 bases. This clonotype originated in a man aged 18-30 years who received the YFV17D yellow fever vaccine. Written as DNA, the CDR3 is TGTGCCACCCGCAAGGGGACAGGGGGGAGCACTGAAGCTTTCTTT. This codes for CATRKGTGGSTEAFF.